This T cell receptor (beta chain) appears in the sequencing data of a study of T cell repertoires in cytomegalovirus infection. Study at large: The public TCR beta signatures pointed to both CMV infection and matching HLA type.

TCRdb analysed the reads with MiXCR anew, one entry per CDR3 protein. This table holds 100,000 or so distinct CDR3 sequences, around 40% found once. Germline V gene data show CDR1 as SGHVT and CDR2 as SQSDAQ. The CDR3 runs to 14 residues. V lost 2 bases and J lost 7, with 14 bases in between. Worth noting for this clonotype: Antigen: not known.

This rearrangement joins TRBV7-4 to TRBJ1-2; possible D gene TRBD1, 6 bases. The TCR originated in a human donor in good health (CMV status not recorded). Some clones in this sample may be carry-over from other donors' samples. Specimen: CD8+ T cells from cultured PBMCs, collected from culture after CMV antigen stimulation. The CDR3 spells CASSLLDSLSGYTF. The CDR3 nucleotides are TGTGCCAGCAGCTTATTGGACAGCTTGAGTGGCTACACCTTC. The full variable domain, its missing parts supplied by reference TRBV7-4 and TRBJ1-2, is GAGVSQSPRYKVAKRGRDVALRCDSISGHVTLYWYRQTLGQGSEVLTYSQSDAQRDKSGRPSGRFSAERPERSVSTLKIQRTEQGDSAVYLCASSLLDSLSGYTFGSGTRLTVV.